This TCR beta chain was sequenced during a study of blood T cell repertoires in COVID-19. V was clipped by 2 bases and J by 0 bases, with 11 bases between them. The CDR3 has 15 residues. CDR1 and CDR2 (germline): MNHEY, SVGEGT. In the source study's methods: Reference gene primer amplification in the assay estimated nucleated cell counts. TCRdb's copy holds only in-frame clones and misses some; the assay was immunoSEQ multiplex PCR. The DNA was the basis for D and trimming; V, J and clone size are from that table. The sample records tens of thousands of clones, more than 80% being singletons. The chain has TRBV6-2 or TRBV6-3 and TRBJ2-7, with D tentatively TRBD1 (6 bases). The clonotype was recovered from a man aged 50-59 years with COVID-19, enrolled during active disease. The sequencing input was peripheral blood. The CDR3 DNA is TGTGCCAGCAGTTACCCGGGACAAAGCTCCTACGAGCAGTACTTC. Protein: CASSYPGQSSYEQYF.